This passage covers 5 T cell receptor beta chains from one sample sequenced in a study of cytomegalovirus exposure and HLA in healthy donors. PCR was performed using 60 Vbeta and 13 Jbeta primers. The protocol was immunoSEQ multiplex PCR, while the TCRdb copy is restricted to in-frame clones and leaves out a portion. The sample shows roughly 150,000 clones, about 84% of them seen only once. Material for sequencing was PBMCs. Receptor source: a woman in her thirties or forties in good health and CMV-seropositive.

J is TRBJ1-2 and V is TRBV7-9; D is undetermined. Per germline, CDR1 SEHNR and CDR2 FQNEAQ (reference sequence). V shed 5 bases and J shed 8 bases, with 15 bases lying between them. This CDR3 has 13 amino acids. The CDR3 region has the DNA TGTGCCAGCAGCCCAAGACAAGACGAGGGCTACACCTTC. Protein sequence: CASSPRQDEGYTF.

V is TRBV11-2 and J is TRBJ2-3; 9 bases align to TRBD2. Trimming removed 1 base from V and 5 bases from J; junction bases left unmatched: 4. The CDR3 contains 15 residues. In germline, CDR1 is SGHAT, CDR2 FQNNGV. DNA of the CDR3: TGTGCCAGCAGCTTAGTAGCGGGAGTCATAGATACGCAGTATTTT. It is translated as CASSLVAGVIDTQYF.

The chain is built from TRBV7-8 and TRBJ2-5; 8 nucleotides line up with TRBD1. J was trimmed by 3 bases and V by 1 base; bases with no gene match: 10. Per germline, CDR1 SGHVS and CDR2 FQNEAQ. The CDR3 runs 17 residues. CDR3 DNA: TGTGCCAGCAGCTTAGGCGCTCGAGGGACAGGAGAAGAGACCCAGTACTTC. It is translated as CASSLGARGTGEETQYF. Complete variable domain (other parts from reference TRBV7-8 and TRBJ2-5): GAGVSQSPRYKVAKRGQDVALRCDPISGHVSLFWYQQALGQGPEFLTYFQNEAQLDKSGLPSDRFFAERPEGSVSTLKIQRTQQEDSAVYLCASSLGARGTGEETQYFGPGTRLLVL.

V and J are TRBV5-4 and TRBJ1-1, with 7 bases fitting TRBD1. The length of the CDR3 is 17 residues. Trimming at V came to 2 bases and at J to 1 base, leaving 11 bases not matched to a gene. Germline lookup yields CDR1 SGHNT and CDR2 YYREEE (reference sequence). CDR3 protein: CASSFGTARRENTEAFF. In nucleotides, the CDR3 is TGTGCCAGCAGCTTCGGGACAGCCAGAAGAGAGAACACTGAAGCTTTCTTT.

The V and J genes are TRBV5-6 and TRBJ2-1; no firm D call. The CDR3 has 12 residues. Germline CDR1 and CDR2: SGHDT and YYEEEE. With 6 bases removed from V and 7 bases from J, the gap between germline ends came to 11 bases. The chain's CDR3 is CASTSPSNEQFF. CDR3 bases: TGTGCCAGCACCTCCCCGAGTAATGAGCAGTTCTTC.